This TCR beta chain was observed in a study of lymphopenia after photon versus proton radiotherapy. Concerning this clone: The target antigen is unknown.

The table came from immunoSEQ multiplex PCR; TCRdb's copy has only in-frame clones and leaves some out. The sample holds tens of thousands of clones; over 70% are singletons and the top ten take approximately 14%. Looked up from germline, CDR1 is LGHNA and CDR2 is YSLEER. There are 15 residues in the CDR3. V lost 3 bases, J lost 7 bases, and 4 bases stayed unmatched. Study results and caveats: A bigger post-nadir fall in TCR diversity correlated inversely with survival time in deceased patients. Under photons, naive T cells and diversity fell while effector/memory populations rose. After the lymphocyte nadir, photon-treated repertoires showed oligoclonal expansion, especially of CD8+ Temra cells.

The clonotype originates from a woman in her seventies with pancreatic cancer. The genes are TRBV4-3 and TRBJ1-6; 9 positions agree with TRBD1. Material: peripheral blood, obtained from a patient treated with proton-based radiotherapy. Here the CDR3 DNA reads TGCGCCAGCAGCCAGACCGGGACAGGGAATTCACCCCTCCACTTT. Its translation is CASSQTGTGNSPLHF.